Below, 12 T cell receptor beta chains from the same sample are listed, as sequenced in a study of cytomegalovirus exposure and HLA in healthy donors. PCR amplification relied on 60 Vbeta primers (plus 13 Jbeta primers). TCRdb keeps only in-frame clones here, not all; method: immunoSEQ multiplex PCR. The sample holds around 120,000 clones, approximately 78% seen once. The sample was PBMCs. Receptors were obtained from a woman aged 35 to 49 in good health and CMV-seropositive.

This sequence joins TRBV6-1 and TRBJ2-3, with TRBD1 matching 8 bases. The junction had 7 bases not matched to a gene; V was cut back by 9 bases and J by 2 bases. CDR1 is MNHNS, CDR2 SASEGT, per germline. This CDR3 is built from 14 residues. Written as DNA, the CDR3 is TGTGCCAGTATTACAGGGGGTGTCACAGATACGCAGTATTTT. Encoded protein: CASITGGVTDTQYF.

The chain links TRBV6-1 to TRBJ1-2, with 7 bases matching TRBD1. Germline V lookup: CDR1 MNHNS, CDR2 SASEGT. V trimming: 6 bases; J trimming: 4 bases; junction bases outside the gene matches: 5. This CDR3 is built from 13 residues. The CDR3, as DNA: TGTGCCAGCAGCCCGAAGGGGGCCTATGGCTACACCTTC. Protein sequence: CASSPKGAYGYTF.

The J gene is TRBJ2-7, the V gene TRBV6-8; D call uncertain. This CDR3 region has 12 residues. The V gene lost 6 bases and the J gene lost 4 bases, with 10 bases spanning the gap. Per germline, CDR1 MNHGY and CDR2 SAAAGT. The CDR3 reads CASSPDGYEQYF. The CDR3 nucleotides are TGTGCCAGCAGCCCAGACGGGTACGAGCAGTACTTC.

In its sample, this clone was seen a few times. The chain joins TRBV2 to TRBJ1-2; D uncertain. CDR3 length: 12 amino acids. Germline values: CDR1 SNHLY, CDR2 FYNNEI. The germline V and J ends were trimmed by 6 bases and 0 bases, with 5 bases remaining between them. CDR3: CASSAANYGYTF. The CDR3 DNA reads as TGTGCCAGCAGCGCAGCTAACTATGGCTACACCTTC.

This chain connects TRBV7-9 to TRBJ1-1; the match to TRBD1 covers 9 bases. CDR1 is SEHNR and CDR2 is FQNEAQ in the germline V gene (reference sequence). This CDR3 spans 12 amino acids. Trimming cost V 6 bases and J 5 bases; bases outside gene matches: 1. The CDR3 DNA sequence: TGTGCCAGCAGGGGGACAGGGACTGAAGCTTTCTTT. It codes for CASRGTGTEAFF.

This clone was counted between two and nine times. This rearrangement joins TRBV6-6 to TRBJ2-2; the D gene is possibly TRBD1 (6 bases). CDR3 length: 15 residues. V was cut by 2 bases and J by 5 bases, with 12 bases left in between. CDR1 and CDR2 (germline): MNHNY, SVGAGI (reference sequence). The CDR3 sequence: CASSYLGHQTGELFF. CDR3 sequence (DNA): TGTGCCAGCAGTTACCTGGGACACCAGACCGGGGAGCTGTTTTTT.

The CDR3 nucleotides read TGTGCCAGCAGTTTATTTGGGGGCCTCTCCTACGAGCAGTACTTC. Translating gives CASSLFGGLSYEQYF. The gene calls are TRBV27 and TRBJ2-7; D is possibly TRBD1 (6 bases). The germline V gene has CDR1 MNHEY and CDR2 SMNVEV (reference sequence). CDR3 size: 15 residues. V lost 1 base to trimming and J lost 0 bases, with 10 bases between them.

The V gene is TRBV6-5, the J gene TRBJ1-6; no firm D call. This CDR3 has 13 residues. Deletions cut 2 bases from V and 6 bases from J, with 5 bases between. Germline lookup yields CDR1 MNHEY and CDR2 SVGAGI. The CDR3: CASSYPGNSPLHF. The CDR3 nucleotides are TGTGCCAGCAGTTACCCCGGTAATTCACCCCTCCACTTT.

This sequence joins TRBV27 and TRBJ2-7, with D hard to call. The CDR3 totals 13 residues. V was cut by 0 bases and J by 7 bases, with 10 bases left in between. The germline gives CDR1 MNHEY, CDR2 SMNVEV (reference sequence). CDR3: CASSLSAGLEQYF. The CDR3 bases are TGTGCCAGCAGTTTATCGGCCGGGTTGGAGCAGTACTTC.

CDR3 bases: TGTGCCAGCAGCCCCGTATCCCCCGGGGGCCAAGAGACCCAGTACTTC. It translates to CASSPVSPGGQETQYF. This chain joins TRBV9 and TRBJ2-5, with D possibly being TRBD2 (6 bases). V lost 4 bases, J lost 1 base, and 17 bases lay in between. This CDR3 is built from 16 residues. Germline V lookup: CDR1 SGDLS, CDR2 YYNGEE.

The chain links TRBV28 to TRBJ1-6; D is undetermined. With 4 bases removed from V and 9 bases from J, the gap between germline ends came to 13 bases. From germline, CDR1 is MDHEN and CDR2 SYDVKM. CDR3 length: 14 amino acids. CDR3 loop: CASSSTRLASPLHF. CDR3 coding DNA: TGTGCCAGCAGTTCGACCAGACTGGCTTCACCCCTCCACTTT.

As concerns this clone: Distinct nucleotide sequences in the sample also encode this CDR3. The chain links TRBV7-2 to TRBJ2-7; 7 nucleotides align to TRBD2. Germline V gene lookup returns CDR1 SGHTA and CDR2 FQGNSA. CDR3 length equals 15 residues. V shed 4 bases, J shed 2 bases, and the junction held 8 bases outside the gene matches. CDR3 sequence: CASSSGGTTTYEQYF. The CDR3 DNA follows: TGTGCCAGCAGCTCCGGCGGGACTACTACCTACGAGCAGTACTTC.